The 11 T cell receptor beta chains below were found in one sample sequenced in a study of regulatory T cells in long-lasting Graves disease. Noted time point: newly diagnosed GD, antithyroid drugs for less than 3 months. RNA extracted from PBMCs served as the sequencing template. Arm-PCR with iRepertoire HTBI primers amplified the CDR3 regions for these TCR beta libraries. MiXCR was run by TCRdb on the multiplex PCR reads, yielding one entry per CDR3 protein. The top ten hold 25% to 30% of the sample, which has hundreds of thousands of distinct CDR3 sequences, about a sixth seen once. A further study also used this sample, focusing on T cells in Graves' hyperthyroidism and ophthalmopathy.

The sequences come from peripheral blood mononuclear cells (PBMCs), collected at new diagnosis, from a patient treated with antithyroid drugs. The source is a man aged 40-50 years with Graves disease.

This clonotype showed up many times. The chain links TRBV24-1 to TRBJ1-5; D is ambiguous. V lost 3 bases and J 0 bases, leaving 8 bases between the germline ends. This CDR3 is built from 15 residues. Germline V gene lookup returns CDR1 KGHDR and CDR2 SFDVKD. CDR3 bases: TGTGCCACCAGTGATGGACCCTATAGCAATCAGCCCCAGCATTTT. This codes for CATSDGPYSNQPQHF.

This clonotype came up a few times. This CDR3 reads CASSIQGATGEQYF. The CDR3 DNA is TGCGCCAGCAGCATACAGGGGGCAACGGGCGAGCAGTACTTC. The chain is built from TRBV4-1 and TRBJ2-7, with 9 bases fitting TRBD1. The V gene end was trimmed by 5 bases and the J gene end by 6 bases; junction bases not matched to a gene: 8. This CDR3 is built from 14 residues. CDR1 MGHRA and CDR2 YSYEKL come from the germline V gene.

This sequence joins TRBV6-9 and TRBJ1-6; no definite D call. The length of the CDR3 is 15 residues. Trimming stripped 3 bases from V and 9 bases from J, with 15 bases between. The germline V gene has CDR1 MNHGY and CDR2 SVAAGI. In nucleotides, the CDR3 is TGTGCCAGCAGTTACGACCAAAAAGGCAGTTCACCCCTCCACTTT. It translates to CASSYDQKGSSPLHF.

V usage is TRBV28 and J usage is TRBJ1-5, with D tentatively TRBD1 (6 bases). Per germline, CDR1 MDHEN and CDR2 SYDVKM. The V gene lost 4 bases and the J gene lost 0 bases, with 10 bases spanning the gap. This CDR3 spans 15 amino acids. CDR3 sequence (DNA): TGTGCCAGCAGTTCCTGGACAGATAGCAATCAGCCCCAGCATTTT. Protein sequence: CASSSWTDSNQPQHF.

This clonotype was picked up many times. This chain joins TRBV4-3 and TRBJ2-7; D possibly corresponds to TRBD1 (6 bases). CDR1 LGHNA and CDR2 YSLEER come from the germline V gene. This CDR3 comprises 12 residues. V dropped 2 bases and J dropped 6 bases, with 8 bases sitting between them. CDR3 loop: CASSQPQGEQYF. The CDR3 DNA is TGCGCCAGCAGCCAACCACAGGGCGAGCAGTACTTC.

The chain carries TRBV2 and TRBJ2-3, with D perhaps matching TRBD1 or TRBD2 (5 bases each). The germline V gene encodes CDR1 SNHLY and CDR2 FYNNEI. The CDR3 contains 15 residues. V lost 4 bases and J lost 1, with 12 bases in between. CDR3 nucleotide sequence: TGTGCCAGCAGTGGGCCTGGGGGTGGCACAGATACGCAGTATTTT. It specifies CASSGPGGGTDTQYF.

The chain couples TRBV20-1 to TRBJ2-1; D gene uncertain. Trimming removed 5 bases from V and 5 bases from J, with 10 bases in between. CDR1 is DFQATT and CDR2 is SNEGSKA in the germline V gene (reference sequence). The CDR3 consists of 12 residues. The CDR3 DNA is TGCAGTGCTCCCGACTGGGACAATGAGCAGTTCTTC. Amino acids: CSAPDWDNEQFF.

The chain employs TRBV11-2 and TRBJ2-3, with D perhaps TRBD1 or TRBD2 (7 bases each). This CDR3 is 16 amino acids long. V lost 8 bases to trimming and J lost 1 base, with 19 bases between them. From germline, CDR1 is SGHAT and CDR2 FQNNGV. DNA of the CDR3: TGTGCCAGCCAATCTCACAGGGGAGGGGGCACAGATACGCAGTATTTT. It codes for CASQSHRGGGTDTQYF.

As for this clonotype: Its ends do not fully match the called genes, so a read error is possible. The chain carries TRBV5-1 and TRBJ2-7, with 7 bases identical to TRBD2. Germline V lookup: CDR1 SGHRS, CDR2 YFSETQ. The CDR3 is 14 amino acids. The CDR3 spells CASGLFSGSYGQYF. DNA of the CDR3: TGCGCCAGCGGGCTATTTAGCGGGTCCTACGGGCAGTACTTC.

This clonotype was detected ten times or more. This rearrangement joins TRBV27 to TRBJ2-1; 13 bases align to TRBD2. V lost 8 bases to trimming and J lost 9 bases; unmatched junction nucleotides: 13. The CDR3 covers 16 residues. Germline CDR1 reads MNHEY; CDR2 reads SMNVEV (reference sequence). The CDR3 bases are TGTGCCAGCCATACTAGCGGGGGGGTCTTAAAGGGTGAGCAGTTCTTC. It codes for CASHTSGGVLKGEQFF.

This clonotype was found many times. This rearrangement joins TRBV11-2 to TRBJ2-3, with D perhaps TRBD1 or TRBD2 (5 bases each). Trimming took 3 bases from V and 6 from J, leaving 10 bases between them. CDR1 is SGHAT, CDR2 FQNNGV, per germline. The CDR3 is 13 amino acids. The CDR3 DNA follows: TGTGCCAGCAGCTTCCAAGGGACGGATACGCAGTATTTT. It encodes CASSFQGTDTQYF.